The next 14 T cell receptor beta chains were all read from a single sample in a study of T cell clones after liver transplantation. The data were produced by immunoSEQ multiplex PCR, yet TCRdb's version contains in-frame clones alone and is incomplete. Here the sample spans some 80,000 clones, 84% being singletons. The specimen comprised CD4+ T cells from blood, sampled less than 50 months after liver transplant. These receptors were collected from a human patient who received a liver transplant. The T cells may come from the graft donor.

The rearrangement joins TRBV15 to TRBJ1-2, with a possible D match to TRBD1 (5 bases). V was pared by 0 bases and J by 0 bases, with 14 bases between. Germline V lookup: CDR1 LNHNV, CDR2 YYDKDF (reference sequence). This CDR3 is built from 17 residues. This chain's CDR3 is CATSRERLGRTNYGYTF. The CDR3 region has the DNA TGTGCCACCAGCAGAGAACGTTTGGGACGGACTAACTATGGCTACACCTTC.

The chain carries TRBV11-3 and TRBJ2-2; D gene ambiguous. Germline assignment: CDR1 SGHNT and CDR2 YENEEA. The CDR3 spans 14 residues. V lost 1 base to trimming and J lost 4 bases, with 7 bases between them. The CDR3 sequence: CASSLGGGTGELFF. CDR3 DNA sequence: TGTGCCAGCAGCTTAGGCGGCGGCACCGGGGAGCTGTTTTTT.

By proportion, this clone is medium-sized. The rearrangement joins TRBV11-2 to TRBJ1-6; a possible D gene is TRBD1 (5 bases). V lost 1 base and J lost 9, with 13 bases in between. There are 15 residues in the CDR3. Germline CDR1 reads SGHAT; CDR2 reads FQNNGV. CDR3 protein: CASSLGQGFRSPLHF. CDR3 nucleotide sequence: TGTGCCAGCAGCTTAGGCCAGGGTTTTCGTTCACCCCTCCACTTT.

This clone was found a few times. The chain couples TRBV5-1 to TRBJ2-7; no reliable D call. The CDR3 runs to 15 residues. Germline CDR1 SGHRS, CDR2 YFSETQ. Trimming took 0 bases from V and 2 from J, leaving 12 bases between them. Written as DNA, the CDR3 is TGCGCCAGCAGCTTGGATCTGGGTGCGGCCTACGAGCAGTACTTC. This encodes CASSLDLGAAYEQYF.

There are a few counts of this clone. The V gene is TRBV14, the J gene TRBJ2-7; no definite D call. This CDR3 has 13 amino acids. In germline, CDR1 is SGHDN, CDR2 FVKESK. The V end lost 3 bases, the J end lost 7 bases, and 13 bases lay between the germline ends. CDR3 nucleotide sequence: TGTGCCAGCAGCCAGCCGCCCGAGAGGGAGCAGTACTTC. This gives the protein CASSQPPEREQYF.

The rearrangement uses TRBV6-1 and TRBJ1-1; tentative D call: TRBD1 (5 bases). Germline-derived CDR1 and CDR2 are MNHNS and SASEGT. Trimming stripped 7 bases from V and 4 bases from J, with 13 bases between. There are 13 residues in the CDR3. CDR3 residues: CASTQSGTTEAFF. CDR3 nucleotides: TGTGCCAGCACTCAGTCAGGGACCACTGAAGCTTTCTTT.

The chain recombines TRBV7-2 with TRBJ1-5, with D unclear. This CDR3 comprises 15 residues. Deletions cut 5 bases from V and 0 bases from J, with 11 bases between. Germline lookup yields CDR1 SGHTA and CDR2 FQGNSA. CDR3 loop: CASSRYYDSNQPQHF. The DNA of the CDR3 is TGTGCCAGCAGCCGATACTACGATAGCAATCAGCCCCAGCATTTT.

The gene calls are TRBV7-3 and TRBJ2-3; a weak D match, TRBD2 (5 bases). Trimming shortened V by 1 base and J by 7 bases, and 30 bases separated the two germline ends. From germline, CDR1 is SGHTA and CDR2 FQGTGA. The CDR3 totals 20 residues. CDR3 bases: TGTGCCAGCAGCTTAAAGGGCCTACGGACTGGAACAGCGAGCTATTATACGCAGTATTTT. It translates to CASSLKGLRTGTASYYTQYF. The full variable domain, its missing parts supplied by reference TRBV7-3 and TRBJ2-3, is GAGVSQTPSNKVTEKGKYVELRCDPISGHTALYWYRQSLGQGPEFLIYFQGTGAADDSGLPNDRFFAVRPEGSVSTLKIQRTERGDSAVYLCASSLKGLRTGTASYYTQYFGPGTRLTVL.

The chain uses TRBV7-2 and TRBJ2-7, with D possibly matching TRBD2 (7 bases). Germline V gene sequence: CDR1 SGHTA, CDR2 FQGNSA. Trimming stripped 8 bases from V and 3 bases from J, with 17 bases between. The CDR3 totals 14 residues. CDR3 in DNA: TGTGCCAGCCGCCAAGGGGGGGGCTACTACGAGCAGTACTTC. This encodes CASRQGGGYYEQYF.

V usage is TRBV6-1 and J usage is TRBJ2-5; D remains ambiguous. This CDR3 is built from 15 residues. CDR1 MNHNS and CDR2 SASEGT come from the germline V gene. Between the trimmed V and J ends, which lost 4 bases and 3 bases, there was a span of 15 bases. DNA of the CDR3: TGTGCCAGCAGTGCGGGCCCGACAAAGAAAGAGACCCAGTACTTC. It is translated as CASSAGPTKKETQYF.

The chain combines TRBV27 with TRBJ2-6; 10 positions agree with TRBD1. V was pared by 4 bases and J by 0 bases, with 12 bases of the junction left unmatched. Germline V gene sequence: CDR1 MNHEY, CDR2 SMNVEV (reference sequence). This CDR3 is built from 20 residues. The CDR3 DNA reads TGTGCCAGCAGTTCGTATCGTGGGACAGGGGTCAACTCTGGGGCCAACGTCCTGACTTTC. It is translated as CASSSYRGTGVNSGANVLTF.

There are a few counts of this clone. This chain uses TRBV27 with TRBJ1-1; tentatively, D is TRBD1 (5 bases). The CDR3 has 13 residues. With 3 bases removed from V and 2 bases from J, the gap between germline ends came to 7 bases. Germline V gives CDR1 MNHEY, CDR2 SMNVEV (reference sequence). CDR3 sequence: CASSFRGNTEAFF. CDR3 DNA sequence: TGTGCCAGCAGTTTTAGGGGAAACACTGAAGCTTTCTTT.

The J gene is TRBJ2-1, the V gene TRBV5-1, with 7 bases aligning to TRBD2. Looked up from germline, CDR1 is SGHRS and CDR2 is YFSETQ. The J segment lost 1 base and the V segment lost 0 bases, leaving 4 bases of the junction unmatched. This CDR3 spans 16 amino acids. CDR3 in DNA: TGCGCCAGCAGCTTGGTGGCTAGCGGATCCTACAATGAGCAGTTCTTC. Protein product: CASSLVASGSYNEQFF.

The V gene is TRBV14, the J gene TRBJ2-7, with D possibly TRBD2 on 6 matching bases. Germline CDR1 is SGHDN and CDR2 is FVKESK. Trimming removed 4 bases at V and 4 bases at J, with 14 bases between. This CDR3 has 14 residues. In nucleotides, the CDR3 is TGTGCCAGCAGCCCAGCGGGCCAGCTATACGAGCAGTACTTC. Translating it yields CASSPAGQLYEQYF.